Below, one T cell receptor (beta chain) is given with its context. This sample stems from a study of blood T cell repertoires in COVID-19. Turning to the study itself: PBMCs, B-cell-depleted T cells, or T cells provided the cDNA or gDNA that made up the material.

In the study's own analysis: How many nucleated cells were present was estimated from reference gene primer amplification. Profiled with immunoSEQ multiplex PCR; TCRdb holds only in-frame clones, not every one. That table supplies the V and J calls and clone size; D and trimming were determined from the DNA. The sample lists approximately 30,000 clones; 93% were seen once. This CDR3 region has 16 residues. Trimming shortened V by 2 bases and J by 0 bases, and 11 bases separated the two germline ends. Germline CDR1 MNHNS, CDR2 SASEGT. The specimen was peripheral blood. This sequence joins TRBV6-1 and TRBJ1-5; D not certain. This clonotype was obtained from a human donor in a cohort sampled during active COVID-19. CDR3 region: CASSEWSPYSNQPQHF. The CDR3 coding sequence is TGTGCCAGCAGTGAATGGTCACCCTATAGCAATCAGCCCCAGCATTTT.